The 18 T cell receptor beta chains below were found in one sample sequenced in a study of graft-versus-host responses after intestinal transplantation (dated by TCRdb to about 2021). Their cognate antigens are unknown. Library generation was performed with the immunoSEQ multiplex PCR assay. What TCRdb holds here is the immuneACCESS table cut down to in-frame rearrangements. Part of the clones is not present; checked against another copy, under half of the missing clones reflect an unresolved V gene, and the others are unexplained. The sample yields 71,000 or so clones; less than 95% were counted once. The ten largest clones represent 1.3% of the sample. Per the publication, the time point label means: cells obtained before transplantation from donor or recipient. The sequencing used unstimulated CD8+ T cells sorted from spleen or lymph node cells, collected before intestinal transplant. These receptors came from a human donor who received an intestinal transplant.

This chain connects TRBV13 to TRBJ1-5; D possibly corresponds to TRBD1 (6 bases). Germline V gene data show CDR1 as PRHDT and CDR2 as FYEKMQ (reference sequence). V dropped 0 bases and J dropped 9 bases, with 6 bases sitting between them. This CDR3 has 12 amino acids. The CDR3 sequence is CASSLGGGPQHF. DNA for the CDR3: TGTGCCAGCAGCTTAGGAGGGGGGCCCCAGCATTTT.

This clone was detected a few times. This chain links TRBV6-5 with TRBJ1-2, with 7 bases matching TRBD1. CDR1 MNHEY and CDR2 SVGAGI come from the germline V gene. CDR3 size: 14 residues. The V segment lost 0 bases and the J segment 8 bases; nucleotides outside the gene matches: 6. The CDR3 reads CASSYSPQGRGYTF. CDR3 nucleotide sequence: TGTGCCAGCAGTTACTCGCCACAGGGGCGCGGCTACACCTTC.

The J gene is TRBJ1-5, the V gene TRBV28, with D hard to call. Germline V gene lookup returns CDR1 MDHEN and CDR2 SYDVKM. CDR3 length: 12 residues. Trimming pared 6 bases from V and 6 bases from J, leaving 9 bases between. The CDR3 DNA follows: TGTGCCAGCAGGTCTGGAGGTCAGCCCCAGCATTTT. Its translation is CASRSGGQPQHF.

This chain joins TRBV13 and TRBJ2-7; 9 bases are a match to TRBD1. CDR3 length: 14 residues. CDR1 is PRHDT and CDR2 is FYEKMQ in the germline V gene (reference sequence). Losses at the gene ends were 5 bases for V and 4 bases for J; bases not matched to a gene: 6. The CDR3 coding sequence is TGTGCCAGCAGCCCGGGACAGGGAGGATACGAGCAGTACTTC. It specifies CASSPGQGGYEQYF. Variable domain in full (rest from reference TRBV13 and TRBJ2-7): AAGVIQSPRHLIKEKRETATLKCYPIPRHDTVYWYQQGPGQDPQFLISFYEKMQSDKGSIPDRFSAQQFSDYHSELNMSSLELGDSALYFCASSPGQGGYEQYFGPGTRLTVT.

The chain joins TRBV7-9 to TRBJ1-1; 9 bases match TRBD1. CDR1 and CDR2 from the germline V gene are SEHNR and FQNEAQ (reference sequence). The CDR3 extends over 15 amino acids. V lost 5 bases, J lost 6 bases, and 10 bases stayed unmatched. DNA of the CDR3: TGTGCCAGCAGCCTCACAGGGGGCGGCCGGGCTGAAGCTTTCTTT. It is translated as CASSLTGGGRAEAFF.

The V gene is TRBV13, the J gene TRBJ1-3; D may be TRBD1 (6 bases). V dropped 0 bases and J dropped 7 bases, with 10 bases sitting between them. Per the germline V gene, CDR1 is PRHDT and CDR2 is FYEKMQ (reference sequence). This CDR3 has 14 amino acids. DNA for the CDR3: TGTGCCAGCAGCTTAGGGGACAGCTGGAACACCATATATTTT. Translated: CASSLGDSWNTIYF.

This sequence joins TRBV5-6 and TRBJ2-5; 14 nucleotides line up with TRBD2. CDR1 is SGHDT, CDR2 YYEEEE, per germline. With V trimmed by 0 bases and J by 4 bases, 2 bases remained unmatched. The CDR3 consists of 16 residues. The CDR3 region is CASSLATSGGAETQYF. CDR3 in DNA: TGTGCCAGCAGCTTGGCGACTAGCGGGGGGGCAGAGACCCAGTACTTC. Combining the CDR3 with reference TRBV5-6 and TRBJ2-5 gives the whole variable domain DAGVTQSPTHLIKTRGQQVTLRCSPKSGHDTVSWYQQALGQGPQFIFQYYEEEERQRGNFPDRFSGHQFPNYSSELNVNALLLGDSALYLCASSLATSGGAETQYFGPGTRLLVL.

V is TRBV19 and J is TRBJ2-7, with TRBD2 matching 9 bases. The CDR3 consists of 14 residues. Germline assignment: CDR1 LNHDA and CDR2 SQIVND (reference sequence). V was pared by 5 bases and J by 0 bases, with 2 bases of the junction left unmatched. The CDR3 coding sequence is TGTGCCAGTAGTTTTAGCGGGAGCTCCTACGAGCAGTACTTC. Translated, it gives CASSFSGSSYEQYF.

The DNA for the CDR3 is TGTGCCACCAGCAGAGATCGTAAAGGACAGGAGCTCTATGGCTACACCTTC. Amino acids: CATSRDRKGQELYGYTF. This chain connects TRBV15 to TRBJ1-2; TRBD1 aligns across 7 bases. The CDR3 is 17 amino acids. Germline values: CDR1 LNHNV, CDR2 YYDKDF (reference sequence). After removal of 0 bases from V and 4 bases from J, the junction contained 11 bases not matched to a gene.

The chain joins TRBV7-6 to TRBJ2-1; 10 bases line up with TRBD2. Germline values: CDR1 SGHVS, CDR2 FNYEAQ. Unmatched junction bases numbered 7, after V lost 5 bases and J lost 6 bases. The CDR3 runs 15 residues. The CDR3 loop reads CASSLGLAVINEQFF. CDR3 in DNA: TGTGCCAGCAGCCTAGGACTAGCGGTGATCAATGAGCAGTTCTTC.

The gene calls are TRBV7-6 and TRBJ2-7, with 10 bases lining up with TRBD1. J gave up 2 bases and V 5 bases, and 9 bases lay outside the gene matches. CDR1 is SGHVS, CDR2 FNYEAQ, per germline. The CDR3 spans 16 residues. The CDR3 here is CASSPPRDRGTYEQYF. The CDR3 nucleotides read TGTGCCAGCAGCCCCCCCAGGGACAGGGGTACCTACGAGCAGTACTTC.

The chain carries TRBV27 and TRBJ2-7; tentative D call: TRBD2 (6 bases). Germline CDR1 MNHEY, CDR2 SMNVEV (reference sequence). This CDR3 is built from 14 residues. Trimming pared 3 bases from V and 3 bases from J, leaving 12 bases between. DNA for the CDR3: TGTGCCAGCAGTTTGGCTGGGGGACTCTACGAGCAGTACTTC. Amino acid sequence: CASSLAGGLYEQYF.

The chain carries TRBV7-3 and TRBJ1-3; no reliable D call. The CDR3 loop spans 15 amino acids. Germline assignment: CDR1 SGHTA and CDR2 FQGTGA. Trimming pared 2 bases from V and 0 bases from J, leaving 8 bases between. The CDR3 protein is CASSLGEDSGNTIYF. CDR3 in DNA: TGTGCCAGCAGCTTAGGGGAGGACTCTGGAAACACCATATATTTT.

The V and J genes are TRBV27 and TRBJ1-2; 11 bases map to TRBD1. Trimming at V came to 4 bases and at J to 4 bases, leaving 5 bases not matched to a gene. Germline CDR1 MNHEY, CDR2 SMNVEV (reference sequence). The CDR3 consists of 15 residues. The CDR3: CASSSGQGVLYGYTF. The CDR3, as DNA: TGTGCCAGCAGTTCGGGACAGGGGGTCCTCTATGGCTACACCTTC.

The chain is built from TRBV7-6 and TRBJ2-2, with D unclear. Germline V lookup: CDR1 SGHVS, CDR2 FNYEAQ. V was pared by 5 bases and J by 0 bases, with 19 bases between. The CDR3 length is 18 residues. The CDR3 region is CASSNQTVITTNTGELFF. DNA of the CDR3: TGTGCCAGCAGCAACCAAACAGTGATCACCACGAACACCGGGGAGCTGTTTTTT.

V gene TRBV19 combines with J gene TRBJ2-7; TRBD1 matches at 9 bases. The V segment lost 7 bases and the J segment 1 base; nucleotides outside the gene matches: 8. Germline V CDR1 and CDR2: LNHDA, SQIVND (reference sequence). The CDR3 spans 15 residues. As DNA, the CDR3 is TGTGCCAGTACTGCAGGGACAGGGCCATCCTACGAGCAGTACTTC. This codes for CASTAGTGPSYEQYF.

This sequence joins TRBV19 and TRBJ1-1, with 8 positions matching TRBD1. Trimming cost V 5 bases and J 1 base; bases outside gene matches: 6. Per germline, CDR1 LNHDA and CDR2 SQIVND (reference sequence). The CDR3 length is 15 residues. The CDR3 is CASSGTGTGNTEAFF. CDR3 nucleotides: TGTGCCAGTAGTGGAACCGGGACAGGGAACACTGAAGCTTTCTTT.

This clone has only one observation. This rearrangement joins TRBV29-1 to TRBJ1-2, with 9 positions matching TRBD1. The V gene's germline CDR1 is SQVTM and CDR2 ANQGSEA. This CDR3 has 12 residues. V gave up 7 bases and J gave up 12 bases; unmatched junction bases: 12. The DNA of the CDR3 is TGCAGCGGACTATACAGGGGGCGCGAAAACACCTTC. Protein sequence: CSGLYRGRENTF.